Each of the 27 T cell receptor beta chains below was sequenced from the same sample in a study of response to subunit inactivated influenza vaccine. In TCRdb, the RT-PCR reads were re-called with MiXCR into one record per CDR3 protein. This table holds just under 550,000 distinct CDR3 sequences, around a quarter found once. These same data were also listed under a study on T cells expressing NK-cell markers. This second report adds: Scientists made TCR beta cDNA using 5'RACE template switching with UMIs.

Sequenced material: CD4+ T cells sorted from PBMCs, taken less than 13 days after vaccination. Receptors were obtained from a man aged 50-60 years who received an inactivated influenza vaccine.

The CDR3 spells CASSYRQAPYEQYF. The CDR3, as DNA: TGTGCCAGCAGTTACAGACAGGCTCCCTACGAGCAGTACTTC. The chain is built from TRBV6-2 or TRBV6-3 and TRBJ2-7, with D maybe TRBD1 (6 bases). CDR3 length: 14 residues. Trimming stripped 2 bases from V and 2 bases from J, with 10 bases between. Germline V lookup: CDR1 MNHEY, CDR2 SVGEGT.

The chain joins TRBV9 to TRBJ2-1; TRBD2 matches at 12 bases. The germline gives CDR1 SGDLS, CDR2 YYNGEE. The ends lost 4 bases at V and 8 bases at J; junction bases unmatched: 4. The CDR3 spans 14 residues. For the CDR3, the DNA is TGTGCCAGCAGCCTAGGGACTAGCGGGCATGAGCAGTTCTTC. Encoded protein: CASSLGTSGHEQFF.

This clonotype was seen a few times. The chain recombines TRBV7-2 with TRBJ1-6; unclear D gene. The CDR3 loop spans 13 amino acids. Germline values: CDR1 SGHTA, CDR2 FQGNSA. The V end was cut by 0 bases, the J end by 10 bases, with 7 bases between. This CDR3 reads CASSLAELSPLHF. Written as DNA, the CDR3 is TGTGCCAGCAGCTTAGCGGAGTTGTCACCCCTCCACTTT.

The rearrangement uses TRBV18 and TRBJ2-2; TRBD1 or TRBD2 may be the D gene (6 bases each). V lost 6 bases and J 2 bases, leaving 16 bases between the germline ends. The V gene's germline CDR1 is KGHSH and CDR2 LQKENI. This CDR3 contains 16 residues. The CDR3 DNA follows: TGTGCCAGCTCTACCGCGGGACACAAAAACACCGGGGAGCTGTTTTTT. Protein: CASSTAGHKNTGELFF.

This chain uses TRBV20-1 with TRBJ2-1, with 9 bases aligning to TRBD2. The V and J ends lost 5 bases and 10 bases, in that order; junction bases with no gene match: 12. Germline V gene lookup returns CDR1 DFQATT and CDR2 SNEGSKA (reference sequence). This CDR3 spans 14 amino acids. The CDR3 DNA is TGCAGTGCTCCCAATATAGCGGGAGTGGGCGAGCAGTTCTTC. Protein product: CSAPNIAGVGEQFF.

V is TRBV28 and J is TRBJ2-7; weak D call: TRBD1 (6 bases). The CDR3 length is 12 residues. Germline V CDR1 and CDR2: MDHEN, SYDVKM. The V and J ends lost 6 bases and 4 bases respectively, with 10 bases between them. The CDR3 reads CASRTGIYEQYF. CDR3 bases: TGTGCCAGCAGAACAGGGATATACGAGCAGTACTTC.

This chain links TRBV29-1 with TRBJ1-5; D may be TRBD1 (5 bases). The germline CDR1 and CDR2 sequences are SQVTM and ANQGSEA. The CDR3 is made up of 12 amino acids. V gave up 8 bases and J gave up 3 bases, with 11 bases separating them. The CDR3 loop is CSPQGVNQPQHF. DNA of the CDR3: TGCAGCCCTCAGGGCGTCAATCAGCCCCAGCATTTT.

The V call is TRBV5-1, the J call TRBJ2-2; 7 nucleotides align to TRBD1. From germline, CDR1 is SGHRS and CDR2 YFSETQ. The CDR3 runs 14 residues. V trimming: 6 bases; J trimming: 2 bases; junction bases outside the gene matches: 4. CDR3 nucleotide sequence: TGCGCCAGCATTCGGGACAGTAACACCGGGGAGCTGTTTTTT. Amino acid sequence: CASIRDSNTGELFF.

The chain carries TRBV4-2 and TRBJ2-7, with TRBD1 matching over 8 bases. The trim removed 4 bases at V and 1 base at J, leaving 6 bases unmatched. The germline CDR1 and CDR2 sequences are LGHNA and YNFKEQ. CDR3 length: 15 residues. CDR3 loop: CASSPSGQESYEQYF. In DNA form, the CDR3 reads TGTGCCAGCAGCCCCTCGGGACAGGAGTCCTACGAGCAGTACTTC.

The chain is built from TRBV5-5 and TRBJ1-6; 10 bases are shared with TRBD1. The trim removed 5 bases at V and 9 bases at J, leaving 8 bases unmatched. The germline gives CDR1 SGHKS, CDR2 YYEKEE (reference sequence). The CDR3 extends over 15 amino acids. The CDR3 is CASRGTGVIISPLHF. The CDR3 coding sequence is TGTGCCAGCAGGGGGACAGGGGTTATTATTTCACCCCTCCACTTT.

The chain links TRBV28 to TRBJ2-3, with a weak D call TRBD2 (5 bases). Trimming shortened V by 8 bases and J by 3 bases, and 12 bases separated the two germline ends. Germline V gives CDR1 MDHEN, CDR2 SYDVKM. CDR3 length: 13 amino acids. The chain's CDR3 is CASCEPGTDTQYF. DNA for the CDR3: TGTGCCAGCTGCGAGCCGGGGACAGATACGCAGTATTTT.

This clonotype was seen only a few times. V is TRBV11-1 and J is TRBJ2-3, with 9 bases identical to TRBD1. V shed 2 bases, J shed 0 bases, and the junction held 12 bases outside the gene matches. The CDR3 spans 19 residues. CDR1 is SGHAT, CDR2 FQDESV, per germline (reference sequence). In nucleotides, the CDR3 is TGTGCCAGCAGCTTACCCTCGGGACAGGGTTTAGCTAGCACAGATACGCAGTATTTT. This encodes CASSLPSGQGLASTDTQYF.

J is TRBJ1-1 and V is TRBV11-2; D call uncertain. Trimming left V 1 base short and J 0 bases short, with 6 bases between. Germline CDR1 is SGHAT and CDR2 is FQNNGV. The CDR3 spans 14 residues. In nucleotides, the CDR3 is TGTGCCAGCAGCTTAGCACAAATGAACACTGAAGCTTTCTTT. It specifies CASSLAQMNTEAFF.

This clonotype was seen a few times. The V gene is TRBV29-1, the J gene TRBJ2-7; 13 nucleotides line up with TRBD2. There are 15 residues in the CDR3. The V gene end was trimmed by 4 bases and the J gene end by 2 bases; junction bases not matched to a gene: 5. The V gene's germline CDR1 is SQVTM and CDR2 ANQGSEA. As DNA, the CDR3 is TGCAGCGTTGCTGGGACTAGCGGGGACGCCTACGAGCAGTACTTC. As protein: CSVAGTSGDAYEQYF.

This clonotype was observed a few times. This chain links TRBV5-1 with TRBJ2-7; the match to TRBD1 covers 8 bases. The V gene end was trimmed by 4 bases and the J gene end by 1 base; junction bases not matched to a gene: 10. Germline lookup yields CDR1 SGHRS and CDR2 YFSETQ. The CDR3 is 16 residues long. The DNA of the CDR3 is TGCGCCAGCAGCGGGAGGACAGGGAGACCTTCCTACGAGCAGTACTTC. Encoded protein: CASSGRTGRPSYEQYF.

The gene calls are TRBV7-8 and TRBJ2-7; 10 nucleotides line up with TRBD1. This CDR3 spans 16 amino acids. V lost 1 base to trimming and J lost 2 bases; unmatched junction nucleotides: 5. The germline V gene has CDR1 SGHVS and CDR2 FQNEAQ. The CDR3 DNA follows: TGTGCCAGCAGCTTAGTGGGACAGGGGACGACCTACGAGCAGTACTTC. Amino acid sequence: CASSLVGQGTTYEQYF.

This clonotype was seen a few times. CDR3 amino acids: CASSLVPRVGSSEKLFF. The CDR3 coding sequence is TGTGCCAGCAGCTTAGTCCCGCGCGTCGGGTCGTCTGAAAAACTGTTTTTT. The chain is built from TRBV11-2 and TRBJ1-4, with D hard to call. Germline-derived CDR1 and CDR2 are SGHAT and FQNNGV. V lost 1 base, J lost 7 bases, and 19 bases lay in between. The CDR3 sequence is 17 residues long.

This clonotype was recorded at least ten times. The V and J genes are TRBV9 and TRBJ1-1; D is uncertain. This CDR3 has 13 residues. Germline V gene data show CDR1 as SGDLS and CDR2 as YYNGEE. V was trimmed by 4 bases and J by 3 bases, leaving 10 bases between them. CDR3 nucleotides: TGTGCCAGCAGCTCTAACCTAGACACTGAAGCTTTCTTT. Translation: CASSSNLDTEAFF.

The V and J genes are TRBV12-3 or TRBV12-4 and TRBJ1-1, with 8 bases matching TRBD1. The CDR3 extends over 15 amino acids. Losses at the gene ends were 5 bases for V and 3 bases for J; bases not matched to a gene: 8. In DNA, the CDR3 is TGTGCCAGCAGTGGGTCGACAGGGGACTACACTGAAGCTTTCTTT. It encodes CASSGSTGDYTEAFF.

This clonotype turned up a few times. The chain joins TRBV7-2 to TRBJ2-1, with D uncertain. Germline V gives CDR1 SGHTA, CDR2 FQGNSA. The V and J ends lost 5 bases and 3 bases respectively, with 14 bases between them. The CDR3 consists of 15 residues. CDR3 DNA: TGTGCCAGCAGCCCCGGTGGTCTAATCTACAATGAGCAGTTCTTC. It translates to CASSPGGLIYNEQFF.

A few counts support this clonotype. The chain couples TRBV5-5 to TRBJ2-5, with D hard to call. V dropped 5 bases and J dropped 1 base, with 9 bases sitting between them. CDR1 and CDR2 (germline): SGHKS, YYEKEE (reference sequence). CDR3 length: 13 amino acids. CDR3 in DNA: TGTGCCAGCAGACCCCTCAGCCAAGAGACCCAGTACTTC. It translates to CASRPLSQETQYF.

The table lists this clonotype with a count of one. This chain connects TRBV5-8 to TRBJ2-1; D gene ambiguous. V lost 2 bases and J 0 bases, leaving 9 bases between the germline ends. The germline gives CDR1 SGHTS, CDR2 YDEGEE. This CDR3 contains 15 residues. CDR3 nucleotide sequence: TGTGCCAGCAGCTTAGCACTACTCTCCTACAATGAGCAGTTCTTC. The encoded protein is CASSLALLSYNEQFF.

This clonotype has only a few counts. J is TRBJ2-3 and V is TRBV7-2, with D hard to call. The CDR3 length is 16 residues. V shed 3 bases and J shed 6 bases, with 19 bases lying between them. CDR1 and CDR2 from the germline V gene are SGHTA and FQGNSA. CDR3 coding DNA: TGTGCCAGCAGCTTTACCGCCGGGCCGCCGATGGATACGCAGTATTTT. Translating gives CASSFTAGPPMDTQYF.

This clonotype was observed a few times. The chain has TRBV12-3 or TRBV12-4 and TRBJ2-5; 8 bases agree with TRBD1. CDR3 length: 15 residues. V lost 6 bases and J lost 2; bases outside the gene matches: 8. DNA of the CDR3: TGTGCCAGCAGCCTGACAGGGGCCCCGCAAGAGACCCAGTACTTC. It translates to CASSLTGAPQETQYF.

The CDR3 DNA is TGTGCCAGCAGACTCACTAGCGGGAGTACCTACGAGCAGTACTTC. Its translation is CASRLTSGSTYEQYF. This chain joins TRBV3-1 and TRBJ2-7; 11 bases align to TRBD2. Germline V gene sequence: CDR1 LGHDT, CDR2 YNNKEL (reference sequence). V shed 6 bases and J 2 bases; nucleotides not matched to a gene: 6. There are 15 residues in the CDR3.

This clonotype was seen a few times. This chain's CDR3 is CASSQAASNEKLFF. CDR3 nucleotide sequence: TGTGCCAGCAGCCAAGCGGCTTCAAATGAAAAACTGTTTTTT. V is TRBV4-2 and J is TRBJ1-4; no clear D gene. CDR1 and CDR2 (germline): LGHNA, YNFKEQ. The length of the CDR3 is 14 residues. Trimming cost V 1 base and J 5 bases, with 8 bases left between them.

This clonotype has a count of ten or more. The chain recombines TRBV20-1 with TRBJ1-5, with D possibly being TRBD1 (6 bases). The germline gives CDR1 DFQATT, CDR2 SNEGSKA (reference sequence). Trimming stripped 3 bases from V and 7 bases from J, with 10 bases between. This CDR3 has 12 amino acids. CDR3 region: CSASRGVQPQHF. CDR3 DNA: TGCAGTGCTAGTAGGGGGGTCCAGCCCCAGCATTTT.